This TCR beta chain was observed in a study of tumor-infiltrating lymphocytes in primary liver carcinoma. Study conclusions and caveats: Bulk unsorted samples prevented comparison of CD4+ and CD8+ repertoires. A significantly higher top-250-clone fraction was recorded for tumors than for blood (p = 0.039).

V shed 2 bases and J shed 5 bases, with 8 bases lying between them. The CDR3 extends over 13 amino acids. Germline V gene lookup returns CDR1 SGHRS and CDR2 YFSETQ. They got blood RNA out of unsorted whole blood and also pulled out germline DNA. The patients carried chronic HBV infection and had received no treatment. As for this clonotype: What it binds is not known.

With 400 to 550 ng total RNA as template and a constant-region primer, TCR beta cDNA was made. ARM-PCR, slightly modified, supplied the TCR beta libraries through three nested multiplex PCR rounds. Two initial PCR rounds of around 10 cycles each paired TRBV1-TRBV30 forward primers with a C-beta reverse primer. Each CDR3 protein is one row after TCRdb ran MiXCR on the multiplex PCR reads. This sample has around 210,000 distinct CDR3 sequences; about 65% occur once, and the top ten carry approximately 6.6%. The chain combines TRBV5-1 with TRBJ2-1; D unresolved. This clonotype was sampled from an older woman with primary liver carcinoma and hepatitis B virus infection. Sequenced material: peripheral blood. CDR3 region: CASSFRANNEQFF. CDR3 nucleotide sequence: TGCGCCAGCAGCTTCCGGGCCAACAATGAGCAGTTCTTC.